These T cell receptor beta chains were read from a single sample in a study of T cells after yellow fever vaccination. TCRdb fed the 5' RACE reads into MiXCR, producing one record per CDR3 protein. This table has a few hundred thousand distinct CDR3 sequences, over 10% appearing once. The sample was CD4+ T cells sorted from PBMCs, taken 45 days after the yellow fever booster vaccination. The source is a man younger than 40 who received the YFV17D yellow fever vaccine. CDR3s include the opening cysteine and the closing phenylalanine or tryptophan. D genes are given only for firm matches. Rows may omit the clone size; those that give it use once, few, many or a size class.

d_call clone_size j_call v_call cdr3_aa cdr3_nt
. few TRBJ1-1 TRBV3-1 CASSHYGGATEAFF TGTGCCAGCAGCCATTATGGGGGGGCCACTGAAGCTTTCTTT
. . TRBJ2-5 TRBV12-3/TRBV12-4 CASSLALRGETQYF TGTGCCAGCAGTTTAGCGCTCCGGGGGGAGACCCAGTACTTC
. few TRBJ2-6 TRBV18 CASSPETVNSGANVLTF TGTGCCAGCTCGCCGGAGACAGTCAACTCTGGGGCCAACGTCCTGACTTTC
. few TRBJ1-2 TRBV29-1 CSGLENYGYTF TGCAGCGGTCTGGAGAACTATGGCTACACCTTC
. once TRBJ1-6 TRBV5-1 CASSLVKLGGDSPLHF TGCGCCAGCAGCTTGGTAAAACTAGGGGGTGATTCACCCCTCCACTTT
. few TRBJ2-4 TRBV29-1 CSVEPADRAKNIQYF TGCAGCGTTGAGCCAGCGGACAGAGCCAAAAACATTCAGTACTTC
. few TRBJ1-2 TRBV6-1 CASSDWQENYGYTF TGTGCCAGCAGTGACTGGCAGGAGAACTATGGCTACACCTTC
. few TRBJ2-7 TRBV6-5 CASRDGPYEQYF TGTGCCAGCCGGGACGGGCCCTACGAGCAGTACTTC
. many TRBJ2-2 TRBV12-3/TRBV12-4 CASRVAGELFF TGTGCCAGCAGGGTTGCCGGGGAGCTGTTTTTT
. . TRBJ2-7 TRBV21-1 CASIKAHKTGNTVNCPYF TGTGCCAGCATCAAGGCGCACAAGACGGGAAACACGGTTAACTGTCCGTACTTC
. . TRBJ1-6 TRBV27 CASRGWVSYNSPLHF TGTGCCAGCAGGGGCTGGGTTTCCTATAATTCACCCCTCCACTTT
. . TRBJ2-1 TRBV9 CASSVGLQNNEQFF TGTGCCAGCAGCGTAGGTCTACAGAACAATGAGCAGTTCTTC
TRBD2 . TRBJ2-3 TRBV20-1 CSARHSGRVDTQYF TGCAGTGCCAGACATAGCGGGAGGGTTGATACGCAGTATTTT
. . TRBJ1-2 TRBV6-5 CASSYSQRGDGYTF TGTGCCAGCAGTTACTCCCAGCGGGGTGACGGCTACACCTTC
TRBD2 few TRBJ2-5 TRBV20-1 CSARPWGVAGERETQYF TGCAGTGCTAGACCATGGGGGGTAGCGGGAGAGAGAGAGACCCAGTACTTC
. many TRBJ2-2 TRBV5-5 CASSLGSTGELFF TGTGCCAGCAGCTTAGGGTCCACCGGGGAGCTGTTTTTT
. few TRBJ2-7 TRBV5-1 CASSLSYTGGPYEQYF TGCGCCAGCAGCTTGAGTTACACAGGAGGCCCCTACGAGCAGTACTTC
. few TRBJ1-3 TRBV6-5 CASSYSLNRHGGNTIYF TGTGCCAGCAGTTACTCGCTGAACAGACATGGCGGAAACACCATATATTTT
TRBD1 . TRBJ2-1 TRBV10-3 CAISVPGQGINEQFF TGTGCCATCAGTGTACCGGGACAGGGCATCAATGAGCAGTTCTTC
TRBD1 few TRBJ2-1 TRBV5-1 CASSLAGQARSYNEQFF TGCGCCAGCAGCTTGGCCGGACAGGCCCGCTCCTACAATGAGCAGTTCTTC
TRBD2 . TRBJ2-7 TRBV7-2 CASSPTGTSSYEQYF TGTGCCAGCAGCCCGACCGGGACTAGCTCCTACGAGCAGTACTTC
. few TRBJ1-2 TRBV20-1 CSARKDRVYGYTF TGCAGTGCTAGGAAGGACAGAGTCTATGGCTACACCTTC
. . TRBJ2-7 TRBV19 CASRIGGGSEQYF TGTGCCAGTCGTATTGGGGGCGGATCCGAGCAGTACTTC
. few TRBJ2-7 TRBV5-1 CASRNPSKKGYEQYF TGCGCCAGCAGAAACCCTAGCAAAAAGGGCTACGAGCAGTACTTC
TRBD2 few TRBJ2-1 TRBV10-1 CASSALAGGEGEQFF TGCGCCAGCAGTGCACTAGCGGGAGGGGAGGGTGAGCAGTTCTTC
. . TRBJ2-2 TRBV30 CAWMSGLTGELFF TGTGCCTGGATGTCAGGGCTCACCGGGGAGCTGTTTTTT
TRBD2 . TRBJ2-1 TRBV5-1 CASSSNSGRAFEQFF TGCGCCAGCAGCTCGAATAGCGGGAGGGCCTTTGAGCAGTTCTTC
. few TRBJ2-3 TRBV29-1 CSVEDRRGFLTDTQYF TGCAGCGTTGAAGATCGGCGTGGTTTCTTGACAGATACGCAGTATTTT
TRBD2 few TRBJ2-3 TRBV12-3/TRBV12-4 CASSFTSGRLTDTQYF TGTGCCAGCAGTTTCACTAGCGGGAGGTTGACAGATACGCAGTATTTT
. . TRBJ2-1 TRBV18 CASSQAGNYNEQFF TGTGCCAGCTCACAGGCAGGGAACTACAATGAGCAGTTCTTC
. few TRBJ2-7 TRBV12-3/TRBV12-4 CASSLALGQFEQYF TGTGCCAGCAGTTTAGCCCTCGGACAATTCGAGCAGTACTTC
TRBD2 . TRBJ2-7 TRBV3-1 CASNRLAGGSEQYF TGTGCCAGCAACCGTCTAGCGGGAGGTAGTGAGCAGTACTTC
TRBD2 many TRBJ2-1 TRBV5-1 CASSLVAGVYNEQFF TGCGCCAGCAGCTTGGTTGCGGGAGTCTACAATGAGCAGTTCTTC
. few TRBJ2-2 TRBV20-1 CSAIQHANTGELFF TGCAGTGCTATCCAACACGCGAACACCGGGGAGCTGTTTTTT
TRBD2 few TRBJ2-7 TRBV10-3 CAISEALAGGYEQYF TGTGCCATCAGTGAAGCCCTAGCGGGAGGCTACGAGCAGTACTTC
. many TRBJ2-3 TRBV7-9 CASSLDRELSTQYF TGTGCCAGCAGCTTAGACCGGGAGTTGAGTACGCAGTATTTT
TRBD2 . TRBJ2-1 TRBV10-2 CASRDYSGRNNEQFF TGCGCCAGCAGGGACTATAGCGGGAGGAACAATGAGCAGTTCTTC
TRBD1 few TRBJ1-2 TRBV28 CASSSLDRRGYTF TGTGCCAGCAGTTCTTTGGACAGGAGGGGCTACACCTTC
. few TRBJ2-1 TRBV15 CATSSGISSSYNEQFF TGTGCCACCAGCAGCGGGATCAGTTCATCGTACAATGAGCAGTTCTTC
TRBD1 . TRBJ2-5 TRBV27 CASSSRQGRETQYF TGTGCCAGCAGTTCAAGACAGGGCCGGGAGACCCAGTACTTC
TRBD2 few TRBJ2-3 TRBV11-2 CASSLDLSGRGLTDTQYF TGTGCCAGCAGCTTAGACCTAAGCGGGAGAGGTCTAACAGATACGCAGTATTTT
. . TRBJ2-4 TRBV13 CASSRGGWGAGVNIQYF TGTGCCAGCAGCCGAGGGGGCTGGGGGGCAGGGGTGAACATTCAGTACTTC